Listed here are 31 T cell receptor beta chains from one sample, sequenced in a study of technical replicates of blood from a handful of donors. Measured with immunoSEQ multiplex PCR; TCRdb has only the in-frame clones, and not every one. The table shows about 49,000 clones, with 80% to 95% occurring only once. Material: PBMCs. Every receptor here comes from a human donor in good health. Some clones in this sample may be carry-over from other donors' samples.

This chain connects TRBV11-3 to TRBJ2-3, with 9 bases lining up with TRBD2. After removal of 1 base from V and 4 bases from J, the junction contained 3 bases not matched to a gene. This CDR3 has 15 residues. Germline CDR1 reads SGHNT; CDR2 reads YENEEA. CDR3 nucleotides: TGTGCCAGCAGCTTAGTGAGCGGGGGGTCAGATACGCAGTATTTT. Protein sequence: CASSLVSGGSDTQYF.

The chain joins TRBV5-6 to TRBJ2-7; D is unresolved. The V gene lost 4 bases and the J gene lost 0 bases, with 11 bases spanning the gap. Germline V gene data show CDR1 as SGHDT and CDR2 as YYEEEE. The CDR3 runs 14 residues. This CDR3 is CASSPDASSYEQYF. The CDR3 DNA follows: TGTGCCAGCAGCCCCGACGCTAGCTCCTACGAGCAGTACTTC.

The chain recombines TRBV7-2 with TRBJ2-2, with D uncertain. With 1 base removed from V and 1 base from J, the gap between germline ends came to 7 bases. Germline CDR1 is SGHTA and CDR2 is FQGNSA. The CDR3 extends over 15 amino acids. In DNA form, the CDR3 reads TGTGCCAGCAGCTTAGTACAGATGAACACCGGGGAGCTGTTTTTT. This sequence encodes CASSLVQMNTGELFF. The full variable domain, completed using reference TRBV7-2 and TRBJ2-2, is GAGVSQSPSNKVTEKGKDVELRCDPISGHTALYWYRQSLGQGLEFLIYFQGNSAPDKSGLPSDRFSAERTGGSVSTLTIQRTQQEDSAVYLCASSLVQMNTGELFFGEGSRLTVL.

This clone was seen a single time. V is TRBV2 and J is TRBJ1-2; D gene unclear. The CDR3 runs 11 residues. Trimming shortened V by 6 bases and J by 4 bases, and 6 bases separated the two germline ends. Germline-derived CDR1 and CDR2 are SNHLY and FYNNEI. CDR3 coding DNA: TGTGCCAGCAGGGCGGGCTATGGCTACACCTTC. Its protein product is CASRAGYGYTF.

This chain connects TRBV27 to TRBJ2-5; TRBD1 matches 10 bases. J gave up 5 bases and V 1 base, and 7 bases lay outside the gene matches. Germline V gives CDR1 MNHEY, CDR2 SMNVEV (reference sequence). The CDR3 consists of 16 residues. The CDR3 here is CASSLFGQGGGETQYF. CDR3 nucleotides: TGTGCCAGCAGTTTATTTGGACAGGGGGGAGGGGAGACCCAGTACTTC.

The V and J genes are TRBV5-1 and TRBJ2-5; TRBD1 matches 7 bases. The CDR3 totals 14 residues. V was clipped by 0 bases and J by 2 bases; unmatched bases: 1. CDR1 is SGHRS and CDR2 is YFSETQ in the germline V gene. As DNA, the CDR3 is TGCGCCAGCAGCTTGGGGGGACAGCAAGAGACCCAGTACTTC. Its protein product is CASSLGGQQETQYF.

The genes are TRBV5-1 and TRBJ2-2, with 9 bases matching TRBD1. V lost 4 bases and J lost 5; bases outside the gene matches: 6. Germline V gene sequence: CDR1 SGHRS, CDR2 YFSETQ. The CDR3 is 15 residues long. The DNA of the CDR3 is TGCGCCAGCAGCAACCGGGACAGGGCAACCGGGGAGCTGTTTTTT. Translation: CASSNRDRATGELFF.

The V and J genes are TRBV28 and TRBJ1-5, with a weak D call TRBD1 (6 bases). CDR3 length: 14 amino acids. Trimming pared 5 bases from V and 4 bases from J, leaving 12 bases between. The germline gives CDR1 MDHEN, CDR2 SYDVKM. As DNA, the CDR3 is TGTGCCAGCAGTCCGTACAGGGCTAATCAGCCCCAGCATTTT. Encoded protein: CASSPYRANQPQHF.

V is TRBV29-1 and J is TRBJ1-2; unclear D gene. In germline, CDR1 is SQVTM, CDR2 ANQGSEA. The length of the CDR3 is 13 residues. V was clipped by 0 bases and J by 0 bases, with 5 bases between them. The CDR3 nucleotides read TGCAGCGTTGAAGACGGTTCTAACTATGGCTACACCTTC. Its translation is CSVEDGSNYGYTF. The full variable domain, its missing parts supplied by reference TRBV29-1 and TRBJ1-2, is SAVISQKPSRDICQRGTSLTIQCQVDSQVTMMFWYRQQPGQSLTLIATANQGSEATYESGFVIDKFPISRPNLTFSTLTVSNMSPEDSSIYLCSVEDGSNYGYTFGSGTRLTVV.

The gene calls are TRBV4-2 and TRBJ2-7; D is possibly TRBD2 (6 bases). The CDR3 loop spans 13 amino acids. Deletions cut 7 bases from V and 1 base from J, with 11 bases between. Germline lookup yields CDR1 LGHNA and CDR2 YNFKEQ. The CDR3 nucleotides are TGTGCCAGCAACCGACTAGGATCCTACGAGCAGTACTTC. As protein: CASNRLGSYEQYF.

The chain combines TRBV9 with TRBJ2-3, with TRBD2 identical over 7 bases. The CDR3 is 15 amino acids. J gave up 2 bases and V 3 bases, and 6 bases lay outside the gene matches. Germline V gives CDR1 SGDLS, CDR2 YYNGEE. The CDR3 sequence: CASSGPGGSTDTQYF. As DNA, the CDR3 is TGTGCCAGCAGCGGACCGGGAGGATCCACAGATACGCAGTATTTT. Complete variable domain (other parts from reference TRBV9 and TRBJ2-3): DSGVTQTPKHLITATGQRVTLRCSPRSGDLSVYWYQQSLDQGLQFLIQYYNGEERAKGNILERFSAQQFPDLHSELNLSSLELGDSALYFCASSGPGGSTDTQYFGPGTRLTVL.

The chain recombines TRBV5-4 with TRBJ2-3; TRBD1 aligns across 7 bases. CDR1 and CDR2 (germline): SGHNT, YYREEE (reference sequence). The CDR3 has 15 amino acids. The V segment lost 9 bases and the J segment 4 bases; nucleotides outside the gene matches: 14. DNA for the CDR3: TGTGCCACTTCAAAAGGGGGCGCTTCAGCAGATACGCAGTATTTT. Protein sequence: CATSKGGASADTQYF.

The rearrangement joins TRBV2 to TRBJ1-1, with 9 bases matching TRBD1. J lost 7 bases, V lost 6 bases, and 6 bases had no gene match. The CDR3 extends over 13 amino acids. Germline assignment: CDR1 SNHLY and CDR2 FYNNEI. The CDR3 region has the DNA TGTGCCAGCAGCCTACAGGGGGCAGGTGAAGCTTTCTTT. This codes for CASSLQGAGEAFF.

The rearrangement uses TRBV6-5 and TRBJ1-2; D remains ambiguous. The CDR3 is 15 residues long. Germline CDR1 MNHEY, CDR2 SVGAGI. Between the trimmed V and J ends, which lost 0 bases and 4 bases, there was a span of 12 bases. For the CDR3, the DNA is TGTGCCAGCAGTTACTCCCCCCGCGGAACCTATGGCTACACCTTC. Its translation: CASSYSPRGTYGYTF.

This rearrangement joins TRBV4-3 to TRBJ2-7, with 8 nucleotides matching TRBD1. Trimming removed 1 base from V and 4 bases from J; junction bases left unmatched: 6. The CDR3 sequence is 15 residues long. The V gene's germline CDR1 is LGHNA and CDR2 YSLEER. CDR3 in amino acids: CASSQGAGGLYEQYF. CDR3 coding DNA: TGCGCCAGCAGCCAAGGGGCAGGGGGCTTATACGAGCAGTACTTC.

The CDR3: CASSVKGRFQPQHF. DNA for the CDR3: TGTGCCAGCAGTGTTAAGGGGAGGTTTCAGCCCCAGCATTTT. The chain couples TRBV25-1 to TRBJ1-5, with a weak D call TRBD1 (5 bases). This CDR3 is built from 14 residues. From germline, CDR1 is MGHDK and CDR2 SYGVNS. Trimming took off 4 bases at V and 6 bases at J, with 13 bases between the two ends.

The rearrangement joins TRBV18 to TRBJ2-7; D is unresolved. The CDR3 is made up of 15 amino acids. Germline lookup yields CDR1 KGHSH and CDR2 LQKENI. Trimming pared 4 bases from V and 0 bases from J, leaving 13 bases between. The CDR3 loop reads CASSQQRISSYEQYF. CDR3 nucleotide sequence: TGTGCCAGCTCACAACAAAGAATAAGCTCCTACGAGCAGTACTTC. The whole variable domain, filled in from reference TRBV18 and TRBJ2-7, reads NAGVMQNPRHLVRRRGQEARLRCSPMKGHSHVYWYRQLPEEGLKFMVYLQKENIIDESGMPKERFSAEFPKEGPSILRIQQVVRGDSAAYFCASSQQRISSYEQYFGPGTRLTVT.

V is TRBV6-1 and J is TRBJ1-6; 7 nucleotides match TRBD1. Trimming removed 2 bases from V and 7 bases from J; junction bases left unmatched: 5. The CDR3 contains 15 residues. Germline CDR1 MNHNS, CDR2 SASEGT. CDR3 nucleotide sequence: TGTGCCAGCAGTGAATTGGGACAGTCAAATTCACCCCTCCACTTT. Protein sequence: CASSELGQSNSPLHF.

The chain recombines TRBV7-3 with TRBJ2-1, with D possibly being TRBD1 (6 bases). Germline CDR1 reads SGHTA; CDR2 reads FQGTGA. The germline V and J ends were trimmed by 2 bases and 8 bases, with 13 bases remaining between them. The CDR3 has 14 residues. CDR3 protein: CASSLGVRGDEQFF. CDR3 coding DNA: TGTGCCAGCAGCTTAGGTGTCAGGGGAGATGAGCAGTTCTTC.

The rearrangement links TRBV25-1 to TRBJ2-7; 9 bases are shared with TRBD1. Germline assignment: CDR1 MGHDK and CDR2 SYGVNS. The CDR3 runs 16 residues. The J segment lost 2 bases and the V segment lost 4 bases, leaving 9 bases of the junction unmatched. The CDR3 protein is CASSASGTGFTYEQYF. The CDR3 bases are TGTGCCAGCAGTGCATCCGGGACAGGGTTCACCTACGAGCAGTACTTC.

The V gene is TRBV5-1, the J gene TRBJ2-3, with D perhaps matching TRBD2 (5 bases). The CDR3 extends over 16 amino acids. CDR1 and CDR2 (germline): SGHRS, YFSETQ. The germline V and J ends were trimmed by 5 bases and 1 base, with 17 bases remaining between them. In DNA form, the CDR3 reads TGCGCCAGCAGTTTATCGAGCGGTTCCGGCACAGATACGCAGTATTTT. Translation: CASSLSSGSGTDTQYF.

The chain recombines TRBV5-4 with TRBJ1-1, with D possibly matching TRBD1 (6 bases). In germline, CDR1 is SGHNT, CDR2 YYREEE (reference sequence). The CDR3 runs 14 residues. V lost 4 bases, J lost 1 base, and 11 bases lay in between. CDR3 bases: TGTGCCAGCAGCCCGACGACAGGGAACACTGAAGCTTTCTTT. Translation gives CASSPTTGNTEAFF. Using reference TRBV5-4 and TRBJ1-1 for the parts outside the CDR3, the full variable domain is ETGVTQSPTHLIKTRGQQVTLRCSSQSGHNTVSWYQQALGQGPQFIFQYYREEENGRGNFPPRFSGLQFPNYSSELNVNALELDDSALYLCASSPTTGNTEAFFGQGTRLTVV.

The V gene is TRBV5-1, the J gene TRBJ2-3; TRBD1 agrees at 7 bases. Germline CDR1 SGHRS, CDR2 YFSETQ. After removal of 0 bases from V and 3 bases from J, the junction contained 7 bases not matched to a gene. The CDR3 contains 16 residues. In nucleotides, the CDR3 is TGCGCCAGCAGCTTGGAGGGGGCAGTTCGGACAGATACGCAGTATTTT. Translation gives CASSLEGAVRTDTQYF. The entire variable domain, with the rest obtained from reference TRBV5-1 and TRBJ2-3, is as follows: KAGVTQTPRYLIKTRGQQVTLSCSPISGHRSVSWYQQTPGQGLQFLFEYFSETQRNKGNFPGRFSGRQFSNSRSEMNVSTLELGDSALYLCASSLEGAVRTDTQYFGPGTRLTVL.

This CDR3 is CASWGLAGGETQYF. CDR3 sequence (DNA): TGTGCCAGCTGGGGACTAGCGGGGGGCGAGACCCAGTACTTC. This rearrangement joins TRBV2 to TRBJ2-5; 15 nucleotides match TRBD2. The CDR3 loop spans 14 amino acids. In germline, CDR1 is SNHLY, CDR2 FYNNEI. The V segment lost 8 bases and the J segment 5 bases; nucleotides outside the gene matches: 3.

The chain couples TRBV5-1 to TRBJ2-1, with a tentative D call TRBD2 (5 bases). The CDR3 runs to 13 residues. The V gene's germline CDR1 is SGHRS and CDR2 YFSETQ. V was trimmed by 0 bases and J by 9 bases, leaving 10 bases between them. The CDR3 loop reads CASSLVERGEQFF. In DNA, the CDR3 is TGCGCCAGCAGCTTGGTGGAACGGGGTGAGCAGTTCTTC.

This chain joins TRBV7-8 and TRBJ2-1; maybe TRBD2 (6 bases). This CDR3 comprises 15 residues. The germline V and J ends were trimmed by 0 bases and 8 bases, with 14 bases remaining between them. Germline CDR1 is SGHVS and CDR2 is FQNEAQ. The chain's CDR3 is CASSLASASDDEQFF. CDR3 coding DNA: TGTGCCAGCAGCTTAGCCTCCGCTAGCGACGATGAGCAGTTCTTC. Full variable domain (remainder filled in from reference TRBV7-8 and TRBJ2-1): GAGVSQSPRYKVAKRGQDVALRCDPISGHVSLFWYQQALGQGPEFLTYFQNEAQLDKSGLPSDRFFAERPEGSVSTLKIQRTQQEDSAVYLCASSLASASDDEQFFGPGTRLTVL.

This clone occurred a few times. The chain employs TRBV29-1 and TRBJ1-1; D is possibly TRBD1 (5 bases). The germline V and J ends were trimmed by 2 bases and 3 bases, with 10 bases remaining between them. This CDR3 is built from 13 residues. CDR1 and CDR2 (germline): SQVTM, ANQGSEA. CDR3 nucleotide sequence: TGCAGCGTTGAAACGGGACTCGACACTGAAGCTTTCTTT. It codes for CSVETGLDTEAFF.

The V and J genes are TRBV30 and TRBJ2-7; D remains ambiguous. Germline-derived CDR1 and CDR2 are GTSNPN and SVGIG (reference sequence). This CDR3 has 12 amino acids. Trimming took off 0 bases at V and 6 bases at J, with 9 bases between the two ends. The CDR3 DNA follows: TGTGCCTGGAGTGTGTTAGCATCCGAGCAGTACTTC. It codes for CAWSVLASEQYF.

The rearrangement uses TRBV30 and TRBJ2-7; 10 nucleotides agree with TRBD2. The CDR3 loop spans 15 amino acids. V lost 5 bases, J lost 5 bases, and 12 bases stayed unmatched. Germline V gene data show CDR1 as GTSNPN and CDR2 as SVGIG (reference sequence). The CDR3 nucleotides are TGTGCCTGGTCCGGACTAGCGGCTGTGTTTGACGAGCAGTACTTC. The encoded protein is CAWSGLAAVFDEQYF.

The chain is built from TRBV5-4 and TRBJ1-2, with 8 bases aligning to TRBD1. V lost 3 bases, J lost 1 base, and 5 bases stayed unmatched. The V gene's germline CDR1 is SGHNT and CDR2 YYREEE (reference sequence). The CDR3 sequence is 15 residues long. CDR3 sequence reads: CASSSGQGFNYGYTF. The CDR3 bases are TGTGCCAGCAGCTCAGGACAGGGATTTAACTATGGCTACACCTTC. Full variable domain (remainder filled in from reference TRBV5-4 and TRBJ1-2): ETGVTQSPTHLIKTRGQQVTLRCSSQSGHNTVSWYQQALGQGPQFIFQYYREEENGRGNFPPRFSGLQFPNYSSELNVNALELDDSALYLCASSSGQGFNYGYTFGSGTRLTVV.

The V call is TRBV28, the J call TRBJ2-7; the match to TRBD1 covers 8 bases. This CDR3 is built from 15 residues. Germline lookup yields CDR1 MDHEN and CDR2 SYDVKM. The V segment lost 1 base and the J segment 3 bases; nucleotides outside the gene matches: 5. Written as DNA, the CDR3 is TGTGCCAGCAGTTTATCGGCAGGGGGCGTCTACGAGCAGTACTTC. Protein: CASSLSAGGVYEQYF.